This TCR beta chain was identified during a study of vaccination and CD4 T cells after COVID-19. The V gene lost 1 base and the J gene lost 8 bases, with 11 bases spanning the gap. Per germline, CDR1 SGHTA and CDR2 FQGNSA. CDR3 size: 13 residues. This clonotype was counted once. The antigen is undetermined. Treatment denoted: roughly 10-day PBMC culture with coronavirus spike peptide pools or control peptides (ViraFEST assay). The Oncomine TCR Beta short-read assay sequenced DNA from cultured CD4+ T cells. Genomic DNA was extracted from cultured CD4+ T cells. TCRdb re-derived calls from the PCR reads in MiXCR, one entry per CDR3 protein. The data show about 5,400 distinct CDR3 sequences, about two fifths seen once.

The J gene is TRBJ1-1, the V gene TRBV7-2; no reliable D call. This TCR came from a human donor who had recovered from COVID-19. The material sequenced was CD4+ T cells from blood, cultured in vitro. CDR3 loop: CASSLVVKSEAFF. CDR3 bases: TGTGCCAGCAGCTTAGTTGTGAAGTCCGAAGCTTTCTTT.